The 31 T cell receptor beta chains below all came from one sample that was sequenced in a study of identical twins. Each CDR3 protein gets one entry after TCRdb re-called the 5' RACE reads with MiXCR. Altogether approximately 350,000 distinct CDR3 sequences are present, 9% to 15% being singletons, with the ten largest covering just over 7%. The sample was also linked to a second study, of yellow fever vaccine responses in identical twins.

The sample consisted of CD8+ T cells sorted from blood. The receptors were sampled from a woman aged 18 to 35 in good health.

DNA for the CDR3: TGTGCCAGCAGTTCCCCCCGGGACAGGGACTACGAGCAGTACGTC. Its protein is CASSSPRDRDYEQYV. The chain couples TRBV28 to TRBJ2-7; 9 bases match TRBD1. Trimming removed 4 bases from V and 3 bases from J; junction bases left unmatched: 7. Germline CDR1 MDHEN, CDR2 SYDVKM. The CDR3 totals 15 residues.

The chain couples TRBV18 to TRBJ2-1; 7 bases fit TRBD2. J gave up 4 bases and V 3 bases, and 12 bases lay outside the gene matches. Germline loops: CDR1 KGHSH, CDR2 LQKENI. CDR3 length: 17 amino acids. This chain's CDR3 is CASSPEQRDWSYNEQFF. The CDR3 nucleotides are TGTGCCAGCTCACCGGAACAGCGGGACTGGTCTTACAATGAGCAGTTCTTC.

This clonotype was recorded at least ten times. The chain employs TRBV15 and TRBJ2-1; TRBD2 aligns across 10 bases. The CDR3 runs to 13 residues. Germline CDR1 LNHNV, CDR2 YYDKDF (reference sequence). V shed 0 bases, J shed 14 bases, and the junction held 4 bases outside the gene matches. The CDR3 spells CATSRDLAGVEFF. CDR3 DNA sequence: TGTGCCACCAGCAGAGATCTAGCGGGAGTGGAGTTCTTC.

A few counts support this clonotype. V is TRBV4-2 and J is TRBJ1-4; no firm D call. The CDR3 runs 15 residues. The ends were cut back, 1 base at V and 6 bases at J, with 12 bases in the middle. The germline gives CDR1 LGHNA, CDR2 YNFKEQ. In DNA form, the CDR3 reads TGTGCCAGCAGCCAAGGACCTCTCGGGGATGAAAAACTGTTTTTT. Its translation: CASSQGPLGDEKLFF.

The CDR3 coding sequence is TGTGCCAGCAGCTTAGCGGGGGCGCGAGGGGAGCTGTTTTTT. Protein product: CASSLAGARGELFF. The chain couples TRBV7-9 to TRBJ2-2; TRBD1 is a possible D gene (6 bases). The CDR3 totals 14 residues. Per germline, CDR1 SEHNR and CDR2 FQNEAQ (reference sequence). V dropped 0 bases and J dropped 8 bases, with 10 bases sitting between them.

This clonotype was counted only a few times. The rearrangement joins TRBV4-2 to TRBJ2-3; the D gene is possibly TRBD2 (6 bases). This CDR3 comprises 14 residues. The ends were cut back, 1 base at V and 6 bases at J, with 11 bases in the middle. Germline CDR1 LGHNA, CDR2 YNFKEQ. In DNA form, the CDR3 reads TGTGCCAGCAGCCAAGGACTAGATCTTGATACGCAGTATTTT. It yields the protein CASSQGLDLDTQYF.

The gene calls are TRBV2 and TRBJ2-7; tentative D call: TRBD1 (6 bases). Germline CDR1 is SNHLY and CDR2 is FYNNEI. The CDR3 is 15 amino acids. V was cut by 0 bases and J by 2 bases, with 11 bases left in between. CDR3 region: CASSEALDRPYEQYV. The CDR3 DNA reads as TGTGCCAGCAGTGAAGCTTTAGACAGGCCCTACGAGCAGTACGTC.

The chain combines TRBV15 with TRBJ2-3; D remains ambiguous. The CDR3 extends over 14 amino acids. The V and J ends lost 1 base and 0 bases respectively, with 5 bases between them. Germline V gives CDR1 LNHNV, CDR2 YYDKDF (reference sequence). The DNA for the CDR3 is TGTGCCACCAGCAGAGCGGATAGCACAGATACGCAGTATTTT. As protein: CATSRADSTDTQYF.

This clonotype came up a few times. The V and J genes are TRBV24-1 and TRBJ2-5; 7 nucleotides agree with TRBD2. Germline loops: CDR1 KGHDR, CDR2 SFDVKD. J lost 5 bases, V lost 3 bases, and 17 bases had no gene match. The CDR3 contains 18 residues. CDR3 in DNA: TGTGCCACCAGTGATCCCCCTAAGCGGGAAGGGTCAGAGGAGACCCAGTACTTC. Its protein product is CATSDPPKREGSEETQYF.

The V and J genes are TRBV5-6 and TRBJ2-3, with TRBD2 as a possible D gene (6 bases). Germline V lookup: CDR1 SGHDT, CDR2 YYEEEE. V lost 4 bases and J 4 bases, leaving 19 bases between the germline ends. The CDR3 contains 16 residues. CDR3: CASSPGLRDLADTQYF. CDR3 nucleotide sequence: TGTGCCAGCAGCCCGGGTCTGCGGGACCTTGCAGATACGCAGTATTTT.

The chain has TRBV11-2 and TRBJ2-1; D gene uncertain. V dropped 0 bases and J dropped 6 bases, with 18 bases sitting between them. Germline V CDR1 and CDR2: SGHAT, FQNNGV. The CDR3 loop spans 17 amino acids. CDR3 amino acids: CASSLEPPRPYGNEQFF. DNA of the CDR3: TGTGCCAGCAGCTTAGAACCGCCTCGACCTTACGGCAATGAGCAGTTCTTC.

This chain uses TRBV2 with TRBJ2-3; D call uncertain. Trimming cost V 2 bases and J 3 bases, with 9 bases left between them. The CDR3 has 14 amino acids. The germline V gene has CDR1 SNHLY and CDR2 FYNNEI. The CDR3 DNA reads as TGTGCCAGCAGTGAATTGGCGAGGACAGATACGCAGTATTTT. It specifies CASSELARTDTQYF.

This clonotype was detected only a few times. The chain has TRBV12-3 or TRBV12-4 and TRBJ1-2, with TRBD1 as a possible D gene (5 bases). Trimming stripped 8 bases from V and 1 base from J, with 11 bases between. There are 13 residues in the CDR3. CDR3 amino acids: CASYPGGNYGYTF. As DNA, the CDR3 is TGTGCCAGCTACCCGGGGGGTAACTATGGCTACACCTTC.

This clonotype was observed a handful of times. The chain carries TRBV7-3 and TRBJ2-2, with D possibly called TRBD1 or TRBD2 (6 bases each). The CDR3 runs 15 residues. CDR1 SGHTA and CDR2 FQGTGA come from the germline V gene. The V end lost 2 bases, the J end lost 6 bases, and 13 bases lay between the germline ends. In DNA, the CDR3 is TGTGCCAGCAGCTTATTAGGGGGGCTCTCCGGGGAGCTGTTTTTT. Its translation: CASSLLGGLSGELFF.

This clonotype was observed many times. This chain connects TRBV5-1 to TRBJ1-2, with D possibly matching TRBD1 (5 bases). V lost 4 bases and J 5 bases, leaving 15 bases between the germline ends. There are 14 residues in the CDR3. Germline V gene sequence: CDR1 SGHRS, CDR2 YFSETQ. The CDR3 protein is CASSVTGVYYGYTF. The CDR3 nucleotides read TGCGCCAGCAGCGTTACAGGAGTCTATTATGGCTACACCTTC.

Details on this clonotype: A much larger clone sits a single nucleotide away, making a read error possible. The chain employs TRBV12-3 or TRBV12-4 and TRBJ2-2, with D unresolved. The CDR3 has 13 amino acids. The DNA for the CDR3 is TGTGCCAGCAGTTTTGCCCTAACCGTGGAGCTGTTTTTT. Protein product: CASSFALTVELFF.

Many counts were recorded for this clonotype. The chain has TRBV7-9 and TRBJ2-5; D unresolved. Per the germline V gene, CDR1 is SEHNR and CDR2 is FQNEAQ (reference sequence). The CDR3 is 15 amino acids. V lost 3 bases and J 0 bases, leaving 11 bases between the germline ends. The CDR3 DNA is TGTGCCAGCAGCTTGAGTACTTGGGACCAAGAGACCCAGTACTTC. This gives the protein CASSLSTWDQETQYF.

This clonotype was found many times. The chain uses TRBV28 and TRBJ2-1, with D unclear. This CDR3 spans 12 amino acids. Germline V CDR1 and CDR2: MDHEN, SYDVKM. Trimming pared 3 bases from V and 8 bases from J, leaving 8 bases between. This CDR3 is CASSFGAHEQFF. The DNA for the CDR3 is TGTGCCAGCAGTTTCGGAGCCCATGAGCAGTTCTTC.

Only a few counts were recorded for this clonotype. The CDR3 loop is CASSQEAVRSTDTQYF. Here the CDR3 DNA reads TGCGCCAGCAGCCAGGAAGCGGTACGAAGCACAGATACGCAGTATTTT. This chain joins TRBV4-1 and TRBJ2-3; possibly TRBD2 for D (5 bases). The CDR3 contains 16 residues. Germline V gene sequence: CDR1 MGHRA, CDR2 YSYEKL. V shed 3 bases and J shed 0 bases, with 13 bases lying between them.

At least ten counts were recorded for this clonotype. The chain uses TRBV6-5 and TRBJ2-2; unclear D gene. There are 14 residues in the CDR3. Trimming took 2 bases from V and 5 from J, leaving 9 bases between them. Germline CDR1 is MNHEY and CDR2 is SVGAGI. The CDR3 DNA sequence: TGTGCCAGCAGTTACAGATTAGGGACCGGGGAGCTGTTTTTT. As protein: CASSYRLGTGELFF.

This clonotype was picked up a small number of times. The chain combines TRBV6-5 with TRBJ2-7, with no clear D. Looked up from germline, CDR1 is MNHEY and CDR2 is SVGAGI. CDR3 length: 15 amino acids. Trimming removed 2 bases at V and 0 bases at J, with 11 bases between. DNA for the CDR3: TGTGCCAGCAGTTACCTAGAGACCCGCTCCTACGAGCAGTACTTC. Encoded protein: CASSYLETRSYEQYF.

As concerns this clonotype: The limits of the CDR3 on the DNA are not certain, so only TCRdb's listed CDR3 is given. The chain is built from TRBV9 and TRBJ2-2; TRBD2, as called in the table, went unchecked against the DNA. Germline lookup yields CDR1 SGDLS and CDR2 YYNGEE. The CDR3 has 19 amino acids, counting both end residues. The CDR3 loop is CASSVGEWVAGGTPGSCFF.

This chain links TRBV27 with TRBJ1-1; maybe TRBD1 (6 bases). The CDR3 sequence is 13 residues long. Trimming shortened V by 7 bases and J by 6 bases, and 15 bases separated the two germline ends. CDR1 MNHEY and CDR2 SMNVEV come from the germline V gene (reference sequence). The CDR3 is CASMTGPGAEAFF. CDR3 nucleotides: TGTGCCAGCATGACAGGCCCTGGGGCTGAAGCTTTCTTT.

There are many counts of this clonotype. V and J are TRBV14 and TRBJ2-1; 12 nucleotides align to TRBD2. The CDR3 runs 15 residues. Germline V lookup: CDR1 SGHDN, CDR2 FVKESK. Unmatched junction bases numbered 6, after V lost 4 bases and J lost 8 bases. The CDR3 loop is CASSRPLAGGHEQFF. The CDR3 DNA reads as TGTGCCAGCAGCCGACCACTAGCGGGGGGTCATGAGCAGTTCTTC. Supplemented by reference TRBV14 and TRBJ2-1, the full variable domain reads EAGVTQFPSHSVIEKGQTVTLRCDPISGHDNLYWYRRVMGKEIKFLLHFVKESKQDESGMPNNRFLAERTGGTYSTLKVQPAELEDSGVYFCASSRPLAGGHEQFFGPGTRLTVL.

This clonotype was counted many times. The gene calls are TRBV4-1 and TRBJ1-1, with D uncertain. V was cut by 3 bases and J by 4 bases, with 12 bases left in between. The CDR3 has 14 amino acids. Germline V gene lookup returns CDR1 MGHRA and CDR2 YSYEKL. CDR3 nucleotides: TGCGCCAGCAGCCAGGGCCTTTGGGGCACTGAAGCTTTCTTT. This sequence encodes CASSQGLWGTEAFF.

This clonotype was counted only a few times. This rearrangement joins TRBV7-8 to TRBJ2-1; no firm D call. The CDR3 consists of 15 residues. Germline values: CDR1 SGHVS, CDR2 FQNEAQ. V was pared by 5 bases and J by 1 base, with 12 bases between. The CDR3 sequence: CASSAYQTSYNEQFF. The DNA of the CDR3 is TGTGCCAGCAGCGCCTACCAAACGTCCTACAATGAGCAGTTCTTC. Complete variable domain (other parts from reference TRBV7-8 and TRBJ2-1): GAGVSQSPRYKVAKRGQDVALRCDPISGHVSLFWYQQALGQGPEFLTYFQNEAQLDKSGLPSDRFFAERPEGSVSTLKIQRTQQEDSAVYLCASSAYQTSYNEQFFGPGTRLTVL.

This clonotype was picked up a small number of times. The chain is built from TRBV6-5 and TRBJ2-3, with a weak D call TRBD1 (5 bases). The CDR3 has 11 amino acids. CDR1 and CDR2 (germline): MNHEY, SVGAGI. This chain's CDR3 is CAGVGTDTQYF. CDR3 coding DNA: TGTGCAGGGGTGGGCACAGATACGCAGTATTTT.

V gene TRBV5-6 combines with J gene TRBJ1-1; 8 bases are a match to TRBD1. V shed 5 bases, J shed 4 bases, and the junction held 4 bases outside the gene matches. In germline, CDR1 is SGHDT, CDR2 YYEEEE. This CDR3 has 13 amino acids. The CDR3 loop reads CASSFGTGTEAFF. Here the CDR3 DNA reads TGTGCCAGCAGTTTTGGGACAGGCACTGAAGCTTTCTTT.

Regarding this clonotype: Because the CDR3 is missing its conserved closing phenylalanine or tryptophan, this is likely a read error. The chain's CDR3 is CASSFQGYEQYI. The CDR3, as DNA: TGTGCCAGCAGTTTTCAGGGCTACGAGCAGTACATC. The rearrangement joins TRBV12-3 or TRBV12-4 to TRBJ2-7, with D perhaps matching TRBD1 (5 bases). V lost 3 bases, J lost 3 bases, and 6 bases lay in between. The CDR3 loop spans 12 amino acids.

This clonotype has ten or more counts. This chain joins TRBV7-9 and TRBJ2-1, with TRBD2 identical over 8 bases. Germline trimming cut 4 bases from V and 5 bases from J; bases unmatched to any gene: 13. The germline V gene has CDR1 SEHNR and CDR2 FQNEAQ (reference sequence). The CDR3 spans 17 residues. CDR3 sequence reads: CASSYLGKRERHNEQFF. DNA of the CDR3: TGTGCCAGCAGCTACCTAGGGAAGCGGGAGCGCCACAATGAGCAGTTCTTC.

The CDR3 loop reads CASSESAAFRNTEAFF. CDR3 nucleotides: TGTGCCAGCAGTGAATCGGCAGCCTTCCGAAACACTGAAGCTTTCTTT. V usage is TRBV6-1 and J usage is TRBJ1-1; no firm D call. The ends were cut back, 2 bases at V and 2 bases at J, with 15 bases in the middle. The CDR3 extends over 16 amino acids. Germline lookup yields CDR1 MNHNS and CDR2 SASEGT.